This TCR beta chain was retrieved from a study of PD-1 blockade in classical Hodgkin lymphoma (dated by TCRdb to the early 2020s). Notes on the research overall: Nivolumab dosing was 3 mg/kg intravenously every 2 weeks, continuing until either disease progression or unacceptable toxicity. A peripheral blood immune signature of response to PD-1 blockade in classical Hodgkin lymphoma was defined using TCR beta sequencing and CyTOF. Overall results and qualifications from the work: Baseline TCR diversity was reported as lower in newly diagnosed patients than in healthy donors, and lower still in relapsed/refractory patients. Trial patients with a complete response had baseline diversity similar to that of newly diagnosed patients, while partial responders and progressors had significantly lower diversity. Only a single clinical trial cohort was studied, and what caused the repertoire differences, possibly disease activity or prior therapy, remained undefined. CD4+ but not CD8+ TCR diversity rose significantly by C4D1 (p=0.0027 vs p=0.16), most apparent in complete responders (p=0.02). Lower diversity was observed in patients in whom nivolumab was started less than 1 year after ASCT, and these patients were excluded from later analyses so that confounding by immune reconstitution would be avoided.

The Qiagen DNeasy kit was used to extract genomic DNA both from unsorted PBMCs and from the negatively selected CD4+ and CD8+ fractions. Using primers that anneal to V and J segments, immunoSEQ multiplex PCR amplified the TCR beta CDR3 regions. A synthetic immune receptor repertoire was used to minimize amplification bias, and remaining bias was computationally removed after sequencing. The study's processing was this. Repertoire diversity was quantified as the Shannon entropy index using custom Python scripts. Unsorted, CD4+ and CD8+ repertoires were examined separately, except in combined analyses, for which CD4+ and CD8+ sequences were merged in silico. A clone counted as expanded when the clone's frequency after treatment rose at least 2-fold relative to C1D1, and clones undetected at baseline were given a pseudocount of 0.5. Clones with 0 or 1 copy at C1D1 were defined as singleton clones, while clones with 2 or more copies were defined as non-singleton clones. Clones expanded in unsorted samples were labelled as CD4+, CD8+ or unknown by matching protein sequences in sorted samples from the same patient. Wilcoxon tests on paired samples were used to test changes in diversity from C1D1 to C4D1. Here the immuneACCESS table is served through TCRdb, limited to in-frame sequences with V and J called. Missing clones are a known gap in these copies; in checked studies unresolved V genes cover under half, and the rest lacks a known reason. The DNA was the basis for D and trimming; V, J and clone size are from that table. This sample is represented by some 86,000 clones; 90% of them were singletons. Clones ranked in the top ten supply around 3% of the sample.

Germline trimming amounts to 1 base on V and 6 bases on J, with 2 as the count of junction bases outside the gene matches. Taken from the germline V gene (reference sequence), the CDR1 and CDR2 loops are GTSNPN and SVGIG. The CDR3 has 15 amino acids, counting the end cysteine and phenylalanine. Here the CDR3 DNA is all that survives: 45 bases in frame from base 1. A remark on this clone: Its antigen is not yet known. One base away there is no much larger clone; base qualities are not given.

The sample's time point, from its label and the paper: cycle 4 day 1 (C4D1), after more than five weeks of nivolumab. Relapse after autologous stem cell transplantation had occurred in all trial patients, and cohorts A, B and C were distinguished by prior brentuximab vedotin exposure. The trial cohort was composed of about 53 patients with relapsed/refractory classical Hodgkin lymphoma, for whom complete response, partial response or progressive disease was recorded as best overall response. Trial patients were treated with single-agent nivolumab in the multi-cohort phase II CheckMate 205 trial. An independent review committee assessed best overall response by applying the 2007 International Working Group response criteria. Trial PBMCs were collected immediately before nivolumab initiation (C1D1) and during therapy at cycle 2 day 1 and cycle 4 day 1. Peripheral blood was collected in 8 mL Vacutainer Cell Preparation Tubes, from which PBMCs were isolated by centrifugation and then cryopreserved.

Specimen: peripheral blood mononuclear cells (PBMCs), collected before the fourth cycle of nivolumab. The chain is encoded by TRBV30 joined to TRBJ2-2; 13 bases in the middle match TRBD2. This receptor was identified in a human donor with classical Hodgkin lymphoma. The base sequence is TGTGCCTGGAGTGCGGGACTAGCGGGACCCGGGGAGCTGTTTTTT. This is translated as CAWSAGLAGPGELFF. Outside the CDR3, residues come from the reference TRBV30 and TRBJ2-2 proteins, so the full variable domain is: SQTIHQWPATLVQPVGSPLSLECTVEGTSNPNLYWYRQAAGRGLQLLFYSVGIGQISSEVPQNLSASRPQDRQFILSSKKLLLSDSGFYLCAWSAGLAGPGELFFGEGSRLTVL.